This T cell receptor beta chain was identified in a study of PD-L1 blockade in urothelial cancer. Study-level information: Blood-derived samples held a median roughly 140,000 T cells.

J lost 9 bases, V lost 3 bases, and 7 bases had no gene match. The V gene's germline CDR1 is MDHEN and CDR2 SYDVKM. This CDR3 region has 14 residues. Profiled with immunoSEQ multiplex PCR; TCRdb holds only in-frame clones, not every one. This table has some 100,000 clones, about 90% appearing once. This sample comprised PBMCs, obtained around atezolizumab (anti-PD-L1) treatment. The rearrangement uses TRBV28 and TRBJ1-1, with TRBD1 identical over 10 bases. The TCR was taken from a woman of 80 years or more with urothelial cancer. CDR3 region: CASSLPDRGKKAFF. CDR3 in DNA: TGTGCCAGCAGTTTGCCGGACAGGGGGAAAAAAGCTTTCTTT.